The entry below gives a single T cell receptor beta chain sequence along with its context. The table came from immunoSEQ multiplex PCR; TCRdb's copy has only in-frame clones and leaves some out. The sample lists around 100,000 clones, just under 95% seen once, with roughly 0.31% in the top ten. This sample is part of a study of technical replicates of blood from a few donors. The specimen sequenced was T cells isolated from PBMCs. The sequence was collected from a human donor in good health.

The CDR3, as DNA: TGTGCCAGCAGCCCCCGTGCGAGGGGGGATACGCAGTATTTT. Protein: CASSPRARGDTQYF. This sequence joins TRBV7-9 and TRBJ2-3; tentative D call: TRBD1 (6 bases). Germline V CDR1 and CDR2: SEHNR, FQNEAQ (reference sequence). The CDR3 totals 14 residues. Trimming cost V 5 bases and J 6 bases, with 15 bases left between them.